The rows below give T cell receptor beta chains drawn from one sample of a study of T cell responses to AZD1222 COVID-19 vaccine. The repertoire was sequenced with immunoSEQ multiplex PCR; TCRdb's copy has only in-frame clones and lacks some. The table has roughly 200,000 clones, just over 90% seen once. Source: peripheral blood, taken 28 days after the second dose of the MenACWY control vaccine. The source of these receptors is an adult who received the MenACWY meningococcal vaccine as a control. Both conserved end residues are part of each CDR3. Each record gives: clone size, D gene, J gene, V gene, CDR3 protein, CDR3 DNA. A D gene is named only where the DNA matches it firmly. Only some rows state a clone size, as once, few, many or a class for expanded clones.

clone_size: .; d_call: .; j_call: TRBJ2-7; v_call: TRBV5-4; cdr3_aa: CASSLRTALLYEQYF; cdr3_nt: TGTGCCAGCAGCTTAAGAACAGCTCTCCTCTACGAGCAGTACTTC
clone_size: .; d_call: TRBD1; j_call: TRBJ1-1; v_call: TRBV5-1; cdr3_aa: CATTRWQGARAEAFF; cdr3_nt: TGCGCCACCACCCGGTGGCAGGGGGCGCGGGCTGAAGCTTTCTTT
clone_size: .; d_call: .; j_call: TRBJ1-5; v_call: TRBV10-3; cdr3_aa: CAIFQDSNQPQHF; cdr3_nt: TGTGCCATCTTCCAGGACAGCAATCAGCCCCAGCATTTT
clone_size: .; d_call: TRBD1; j_call: TRBJ2-7; v_call: TRBV5-8; cdr3_aa: CASSYRGRSEQYF; cdr3_nt: TGTGCCAGCAGCTACAGGGGGCGAAGTGAGCAGTACTTC
clone_size: .; d_call: .; j_call: TRBJ2-5; v_call: TRBV24-1; cdr3_aa: CATSDYGTQYF; cdr3_nt: TGTGCCACCAGTGATTACGGGACCCAGTACTTC
clone_size: once; d_call: .; j_call: TRBJ1-2; v_call: TRBV19; cdr3_aa: CASSIVAANYGYTF; cdr3_nt: TGTGCCAGTAGTATAGTCGCAGCCAACTATGGCTACACCTTC
clone_size: .; d_call: .; j_call: TRBJ1-2; v_call: TRBV7-9; cdr3_aa: CASSFAGVYGYTF; cdr3_nt: TGTGCCAGCAGCTTTGCAGGGGTCTATGGCTACACCTTC
clone_size: .; d_call: .; j_call: TRBJ2-1; v_call: TRBV10-3; cdr3_aa: CAIRLGVLERYSYNEQFF; cdr3_nt: TGTGCCATCAGATTGGGGGTCCTAGAGCGGTATTCCTACAATGAGCAGTTCTTC
clone_size: .; d_call: .; j_call: TRBJ1-6; v_call: TRBV19; cdr3_aa: CASSMMNSPLHF; cdr3_nt: TGTGCCAGTAGTATGATGAATTCACCCCTCCACTTT
clone_size: .; d_call: .; j_call: TRBJ2-5; v_call: TRBV24-1; cdr3_aa: CATSAPTTSATQYF; cdr3_nt: TGTGCCACCAGTGCCCCGACTACGTCCGCGACCCAGTACTTC
clone_size: .; d_call: .; j_call: TRBJ2-2; v_call: TRBV19; cdr3_aa: CASSIFSGELFF; cdr3_nt: TGTGCCAGTAGTATCTTTTCCGGGGAGCTGTTTTTT
clone_size: .; d_call: TRBD1; j_call: TRBJ1-1; v_call: TRBV18; cdr3_aa: CASSPSGDRPWSEAFF; cdr3_nt: TGTGCCAGCTCACCATCTGGGGACAGGCCTTGGTCTGAAGCTTTCTTT
clone_size: .; d_call: .; j_call: TRBJ2-7; v_call: TRBV11-1; cdr3_aa: CASSLSGYEQYF; cdr3_nt: TGTGCCAGCAGCCTAAGCGGCTACGAGCAGTACTTC
clone_size: .; d_call: TRBD1; j_call: TRBJ1-2; v_call: TRBV7-8; cdr3_aa: CASSLVPGRPPDRAYGYTF; cdr3_nt: TGTGCCAGCAGCTTAGTACCAGGCCGCCCCCCGGACAGGGCGTATGGCTACACCTTC
clone_size: few; d_call: .; j_call: TRBJ1-6; v_call: TRBV2; cdr3_aa: CASSDEGFSYNSPLHF; cdr3_nt: TGTGCCAGCAGTGATGAAGGATTCTCCTATAATTCACCCCTCCACTTT
clone_size: .; d_call: .; j_call: TRBJ1-2; v_call: TRBV2; cdr3_aa: CASSITEALARAAGYTF; cdr3_nt: TGTGCCAGCAGTATTACCGAGGCCCTCGCCCGGGCTGCTGGCTACACCTTC
clone_size: once; d_call: TRBD1; j_call: TRBJ1-5; v_call: TRBV19; cdr3_aa: CASTPHVGQGRNQPQHF; cdr3_nt: TGTGCCAGTACCCCACACGTCGGACAGGGGAGGAATCAGCCCCAGCATTTT
clone_size: .; d_call: .; j_call: TRBJ1-2; v_call: TRBV7-8; cdr3_aa: CASSLGASGVGYTF; cdr3_nt: TGTGCCAGCAGCTTGGGTGCAAGCGGTGTGGGCTACACCTTC
clone_size: .; d_call: TRBD1; j_call: TRBJ2-3; v_call: TRBV5-1; cdr3_aa: CASSLVGQVSDTQYF; cdr3_nt: TGCGCCAGCAGCTTGGTGGGACAGGTCTCAGATACGCAGTATTTT
clone_size: .; d_call: .; j_call: TRBJ2-7; v_call: TRBV27; cdr3_aa: CAARLKTYEQYF; cdr3_nt: TGTGCCGCACGACTCAAGACCTACGAGCAGTACTTC
clone_size: .; d_call: .; j_call: TRBJ2-5; v_call: TRBV5-1; cdr3_aa: CASSLATRSETQYF; cdr3_nt: TGCGCCAGCAGCTTGGCGACTAGGTCGGAGACCCAGTACTTC
clone_size: once; d_call: TRBD2; j_call: TRBJ2-1; v_call: TRBV7-3; cdr3_aa: CASSLVAGAVGEQFF; cdr3_nt: TGTGCCAGCAGCTTAGTAGCGGGAGCGGTTGGGGAGCAGTTCTTC
clone_size: .; d_call: TRBD1; j_call: TRBJ2-1; v_call: TRBV14; cdr3_aa: CASSQAGTVVYNEQFF; cdr3_nt: TGTGCCAGCAGCCAAGCCGGGACAGTGGTATACAATGAGCAGTTCTTC
clone_size: .; d_call: .; j_call: TRBJ1-6; v_call: TRBV7-9; cdr3_aa: CAGSNRFSPLHF; cdr3_nt: TGTGCCGGCAGCAACCGCTTCTCACCCCTCCACTTT
clone_size: .; d_call: .; j_call: TRBJ2-1; v_call: TRBV2; cdr3_aa: CASKKTGAINEQFF; cdr3_nt: TGTGCCAGCAAAAAAACGGGCGCGATCAATGAGCAGTTCTTC
clone_size: .; d_call: TRBD1; j_call: TRBJ2-1; v_call: TRBV5-1; cdr3_aa: CASSRGQGHNEQFF; cdr3_nt: TGCGCCAGCAGTAGGGGACAGGGCCACAATGAGCAGTTCTTC
clone_size: once; d_call: TRBD1; j_call: TRBJ2-5; v_call: TRBV6-4; cdr3_aa: CASSRTGEETQYF; cdr3_nt: TGTGCCAGCAGTAGGACAGGGGAGGAGACCCAGTACTTC
clone_size: .; d_call: TRBD2; j_call: TRBJ2-7; v_call: TRBV11-2; cdr3_aa: CASSQQPGLETGGYEQYF; cdr3_nt: TGTGCCAGCAGCCAACAACCGGGACTAGAAACGGGGGGCTACGAGCAGTACTTC
clone_size: .; d_call: TRBD2; j_call: TRBJ2-5; v_call: TRBV2; cdr3_aa: CASNVAGGSETQYF; cdr3_nt: TGTGCCAGCAATGTAGCGGGGGGGTCAGAGACCCAGTACTTC
clone_size: .; d_call: .; j_call: TRBJ1-5; v_call: TRBV3-1/TRBV3-2; cdr3_aa: CASSQGRVSNQPQHF; cdr3_nt: TGTGCCAGCAGCCAAGGCAGGGTTAGCAATCAGCCCCAGCATTTT
clone_size: .; d_call: TRBD2; j_call: TRBJ2-1; v_call: TRBV30; cdr3_aa: CAWRSGGPYNEQFF; cdr3_nt: TGTGCCTGGAGAAGCGGGGGCCCCTACAATGAGCAGTTCTTC
clone_size: .; d_call: .; j_call: TRBJ2-7; v_call: TRBV6-5; cdr3_aa: CASSPDHYEQYF; cdr3_nt: TGTGCCAGCAGTCCCGACCACTACGAGCAGTACTTC
clone_size: once; d_call: .; j_call: TRBJ2-7; v_call: TRBV27; cdr3_aa: CASSLGRNTYEQYF; cdr3_nt: TGTGCCAGCAGTTTAGGGCGCAATACCTACGAGCAGTACTTC
clone_size: .; d_call: .; j_call: TRBJ1-1; v_call: TRBV9; cdr3_aa: CASSPHGAVNTEAFF; cdr3_nt: TGTGCCAGCAGCCCACACGGGGCAGTGAACACTGAAGCTTTCTTT
clone_size: .; d_call: .; j_call: TRBJ2-1; v_call: TRBV14; cdr3_aa: CASSQTGLRRGNEQFF; cdr3_nt: TGTGCCAGCAGCCAGACCGGGCTCCGACGCGGTAATGAGCAGTTCTTC
clone_size: .; d_call: .; j_call: TRBJ1-5; v_call: TRBV7-6; cdr3_aa: CASSLYGSGGGRQPQHF; cdr3_nt: TGTGCCAGCAGCTTATACGGGTCCGGGGGGGGTCGTCAGCCCCAGCATTTT
clone_size: .; d_call: .; j_call: TRBJ2-7; v_call: TRBV27; cdr3_aa: CASSTMLGQPYF; cdr3_nt: TGTGCCAGCAGCACGATGCTTGGACAGCCGTACTTC